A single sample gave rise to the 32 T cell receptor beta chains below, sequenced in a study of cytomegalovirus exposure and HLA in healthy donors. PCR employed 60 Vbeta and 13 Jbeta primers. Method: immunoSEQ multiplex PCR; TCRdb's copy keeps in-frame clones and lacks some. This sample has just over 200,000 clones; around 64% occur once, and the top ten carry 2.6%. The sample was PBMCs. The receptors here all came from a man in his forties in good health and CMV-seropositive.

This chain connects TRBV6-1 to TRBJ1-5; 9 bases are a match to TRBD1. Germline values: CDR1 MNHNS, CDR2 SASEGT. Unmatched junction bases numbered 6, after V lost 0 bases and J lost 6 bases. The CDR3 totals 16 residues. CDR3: CASSEAIQGAGQPQHF. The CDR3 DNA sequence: TGTGCCAGCAGTGAAGCGATACAGGGGGCAGGTCAGCCCCAGCATTTT.

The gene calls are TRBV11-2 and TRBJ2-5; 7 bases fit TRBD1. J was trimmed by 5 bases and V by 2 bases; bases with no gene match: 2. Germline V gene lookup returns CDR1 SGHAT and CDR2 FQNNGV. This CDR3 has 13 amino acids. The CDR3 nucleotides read TGTGCCAGCAGCTTAAGACAGGGTGAGACCCAGTACTTC. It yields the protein CASSLRQGETQYF.

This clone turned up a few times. The CDR3 spells CASSPLGQDEQYF. In nucleotides, the CDR3 is TGTGCCAGCTCACCCCTCGGACAGGACGAGCAGTACTTC. This chain joins TRBV18 and TRBJ2-7, with 7 nucleotides matching TRBD1. CDR1 KGHSH and CDR2 LQKENI come from the germline V gene. With 3 bases clipped from V and 5 bases from J, the junction kept 4 bases outside the gene matches. This CDR3 contains 13 residues.

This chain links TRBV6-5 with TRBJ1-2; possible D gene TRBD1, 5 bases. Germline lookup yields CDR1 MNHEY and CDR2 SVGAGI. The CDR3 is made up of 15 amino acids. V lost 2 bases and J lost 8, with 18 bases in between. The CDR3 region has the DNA TGTGCCAGCAGTTACGACAGCTCCCCTCAGGGCGGCTACACCTTC. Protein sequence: CASSYDSSPQGGYTF.

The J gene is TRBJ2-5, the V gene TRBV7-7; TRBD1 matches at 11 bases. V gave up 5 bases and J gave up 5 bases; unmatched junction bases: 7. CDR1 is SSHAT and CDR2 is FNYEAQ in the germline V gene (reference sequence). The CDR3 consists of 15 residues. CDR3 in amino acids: CASSPGTGGTETQYF. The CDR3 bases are TGTGCCAGCAGCCCCGGGACAGGGGGTACTGAGACCCAGTACTTC.

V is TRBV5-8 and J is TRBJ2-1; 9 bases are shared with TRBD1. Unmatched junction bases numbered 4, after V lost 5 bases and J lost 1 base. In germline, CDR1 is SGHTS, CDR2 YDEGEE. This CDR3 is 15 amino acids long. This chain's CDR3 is CASRTDRGSYNEQFF. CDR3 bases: TGTGCCAGCAGAACGGACAGGGGTTCCTACAATGAGCAGTTCTTC.

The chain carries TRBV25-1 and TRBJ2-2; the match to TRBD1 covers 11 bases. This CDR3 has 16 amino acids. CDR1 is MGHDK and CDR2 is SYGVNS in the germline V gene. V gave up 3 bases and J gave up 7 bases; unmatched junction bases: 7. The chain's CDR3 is CASSDRGQGANGELFF. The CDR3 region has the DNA TGTGCCAGCAGTGACCGAGGACAGGGGGCGAACGGGGAGCTGTTTTTT.

CDR3 DNA: TGTGCCAGCAGCCTCTACAGGGGGCACAACACCGGGGAGCTGTTTTTT. This codes for CASSLYRGHNTGELFF. J is TRBJ2-2 and V is TRBV11-2; 9 bases match TRBD1. The trim removed 5 bases at V and 2 bases at J, leaving 6 bases unmatched. CDR1 is SGHAT and CDR2 is FQNNGV in the germline V gene. The CDR3 has 16 residues.

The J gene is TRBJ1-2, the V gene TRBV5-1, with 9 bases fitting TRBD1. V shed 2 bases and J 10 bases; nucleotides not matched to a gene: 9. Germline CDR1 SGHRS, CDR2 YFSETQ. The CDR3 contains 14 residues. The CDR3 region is CASSFSGQGGDYTF. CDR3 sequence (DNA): TGCGCCAGCAGCTTCTCGGGACAGGGTGGGGACTACACCTTC.

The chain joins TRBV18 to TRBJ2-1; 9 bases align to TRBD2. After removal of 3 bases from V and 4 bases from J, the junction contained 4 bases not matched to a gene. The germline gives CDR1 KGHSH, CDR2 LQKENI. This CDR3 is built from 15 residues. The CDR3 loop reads CASSPSGGGYNEQFF. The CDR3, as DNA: TGTGCCAGCTCACCTAGCGGGGGCGGGTACAATGAGCAGTTCTTC.

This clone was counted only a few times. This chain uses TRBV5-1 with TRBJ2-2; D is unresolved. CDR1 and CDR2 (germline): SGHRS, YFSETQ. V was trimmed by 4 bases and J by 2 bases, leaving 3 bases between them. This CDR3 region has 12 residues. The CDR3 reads CASSLNTGELFF. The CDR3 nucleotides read TGCGCCAGCAGCCTAAACACCGGGGAGCTGTTTTTT.

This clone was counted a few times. CDR3 region: CASSFRQGHEQYF. DNA of the CDR3: TGTGCCAGCAGCTTCAGACAGGGCCACGAGCAGTACTTC. The chain joins TRBV7-3 to TRBJ2-7; TRBD1 matches 7 bases. V was clipped by 3 bases and J by 5 bases; unmatched bases: 4. Looked up from germline, CDR1 is SGHTA and CDR2 is FQGTGA. This CDR3 contains 13 residues.

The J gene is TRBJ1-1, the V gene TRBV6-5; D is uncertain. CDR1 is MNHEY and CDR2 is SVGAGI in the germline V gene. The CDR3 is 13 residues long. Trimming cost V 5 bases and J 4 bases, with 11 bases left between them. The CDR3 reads CASSDLAVTEAFF. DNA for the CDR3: TGTGCCAGCAGTGACCTGGCGGTCACTGAAGCTTTCTTT.

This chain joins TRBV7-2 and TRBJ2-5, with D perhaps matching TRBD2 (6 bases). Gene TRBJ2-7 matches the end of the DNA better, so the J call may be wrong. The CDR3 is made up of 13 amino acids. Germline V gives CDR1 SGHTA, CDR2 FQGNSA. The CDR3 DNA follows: TGTGCCAGCAGCTTAGGGCGCGGGGACGAGCAGTACTTC. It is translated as CASSLGRGDEQYF.

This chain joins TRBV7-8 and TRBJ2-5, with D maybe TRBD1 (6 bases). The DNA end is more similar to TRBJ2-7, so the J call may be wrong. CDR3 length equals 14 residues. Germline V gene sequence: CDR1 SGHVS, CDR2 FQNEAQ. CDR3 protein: CASSLTTGTYEQYF. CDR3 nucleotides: TGTGCCAGCAGCCTAACGACAGGAACCTACGAGCAGTACTTC.

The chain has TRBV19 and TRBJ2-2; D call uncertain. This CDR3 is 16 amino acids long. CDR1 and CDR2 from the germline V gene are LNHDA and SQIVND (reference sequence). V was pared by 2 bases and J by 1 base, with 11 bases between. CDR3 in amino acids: CASSIIPLWNTGELFF. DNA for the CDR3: TGTGCCAGTAGTATAATTCCACTATGGAACACCGGGGAGCTGTTTTTT.

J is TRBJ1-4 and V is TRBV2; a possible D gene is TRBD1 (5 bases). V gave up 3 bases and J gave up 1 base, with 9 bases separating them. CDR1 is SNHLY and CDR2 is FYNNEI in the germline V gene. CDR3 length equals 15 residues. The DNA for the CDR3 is TGTGCCAGCAGTGACAGGGAGGGAACTAATGAAAAACTGTTTTTT. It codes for CASSDREGTNEKLFF.

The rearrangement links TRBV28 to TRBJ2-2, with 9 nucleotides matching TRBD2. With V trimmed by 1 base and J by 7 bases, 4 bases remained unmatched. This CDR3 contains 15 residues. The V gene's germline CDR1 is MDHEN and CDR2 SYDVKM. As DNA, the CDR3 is TGTGCCAGCAGTTTATTAGCGGGGGACCTCGGGGAGCTGTTTTTT. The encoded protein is CASSLLAGDLGELFF. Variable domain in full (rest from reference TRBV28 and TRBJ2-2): DVKVTQSSRYLVKRTGEKVFLECVQDMDHENMFWYRQDPGLGLRLIYFSYDVKMKEKGDIPEGYSVSREKKERFSLILESASTNQTSMYLCASSLLAGDLGELFFGEGSRLTVL.

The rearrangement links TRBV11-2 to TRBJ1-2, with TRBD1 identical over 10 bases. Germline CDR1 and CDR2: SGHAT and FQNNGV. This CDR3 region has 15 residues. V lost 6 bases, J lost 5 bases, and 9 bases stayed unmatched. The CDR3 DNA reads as TGTGCCAGCAGTTCGCTGGACAGGGGGTTATATGGCTACACCTTC. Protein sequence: CASSSLDRGLYGYTF.

The CDR3 reads CASNRDREETQYF. For the CDR3, the DNA is TGTGCCAGTAATAGGGACAGGGAGGAGACCCAGTACTTC. The gene calls are TRBV19 and TRBJ2-5; 9 positions match TRBD1. V lost 7 bases, J lost 5 bases, and 5 bases stayed unmatched. This CDR3 is 13 amino acids long. Per the germline V gene, CDR1 is LNHDA and CDR2 is SQIVND (reference sequence).

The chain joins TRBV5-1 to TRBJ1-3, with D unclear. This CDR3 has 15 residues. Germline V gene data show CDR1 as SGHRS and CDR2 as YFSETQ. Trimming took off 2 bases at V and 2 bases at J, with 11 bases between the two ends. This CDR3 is CASSFLGDTGNTIYF. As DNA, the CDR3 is TGCGCCAGCAGCTTTTTGGGTGACACTGGAAACACCATATATTTT.

In nucleotides, the CDR3 is TGTGCCAGCCGAATGACAGGGGACGTGGAGGAGCAGTACTTC. Protein: CASRMTGDVEEQYF. The chain couples TRBV19 to TRBJ2-7; 8 nucleotides match TRBD1. Trimming cost V 9 bases and J 7 bases; bases outside gene matches: 14. The CDR3 length is 14 residues. Germline V gene lookup returns CDR1 LNHDA and CDR2 SQIVND (reference sequence). The variable domain in full, completed from reference TRBV19 and TRBJ2-7, reads DGGITQSPKYLFRKEGQNVTLSCEQNLNHDAMYWYRQDPGQGLRLIYYSQIVNDFQKGDIAEGYSVSREKKESFPLTVTSAQKNPTAFYLCASRMTGDVEEQYFGPGTRLTVT.

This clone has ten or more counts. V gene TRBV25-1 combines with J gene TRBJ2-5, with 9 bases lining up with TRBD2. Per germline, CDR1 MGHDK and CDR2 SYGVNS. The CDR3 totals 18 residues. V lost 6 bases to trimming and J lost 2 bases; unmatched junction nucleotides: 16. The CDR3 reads CASSQYDGASGDQETQYF. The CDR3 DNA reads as TGTGCCAGCAGCCAATACGACGGGGCTAGCGGGGATCAAGAGACCCAGTACTTC.

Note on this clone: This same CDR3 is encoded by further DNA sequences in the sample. The CDR3 nucleotides are TGCGCCAGCAGCTTGGCGGGGGGGCCGCAAGAGACCCAGTACTTC. Translated, it gives CASSLAGGPQETQYF. This rearrangement joins TRBV5-1 to TRBJ2-5; 8 nucleotides line up with TRBD2. The CDR3 totals 15 residues. Trimming cost V 0 bases and J 2 bases; bases outside gene matches: 3. CDR1 is SGHRS, CDR2 YFSETQ, per germline.

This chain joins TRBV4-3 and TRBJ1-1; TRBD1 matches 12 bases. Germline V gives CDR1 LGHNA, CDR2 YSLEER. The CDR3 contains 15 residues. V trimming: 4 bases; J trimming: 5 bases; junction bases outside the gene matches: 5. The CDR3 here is CASSPGQGAVTEAFF. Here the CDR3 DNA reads TGCGCCAGCAGCCCGGGACAGGGGGCTGTTACTGAAGCTTTCTTT.

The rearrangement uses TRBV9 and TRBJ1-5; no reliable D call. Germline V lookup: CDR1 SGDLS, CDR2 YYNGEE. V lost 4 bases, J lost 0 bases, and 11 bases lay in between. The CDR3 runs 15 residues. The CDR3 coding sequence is TGTGCCAGCAGCCTTGGGCAGTTTAGCAATCAGCCCCAGCATTTT. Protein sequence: CASSLGQFSNQPQHF.

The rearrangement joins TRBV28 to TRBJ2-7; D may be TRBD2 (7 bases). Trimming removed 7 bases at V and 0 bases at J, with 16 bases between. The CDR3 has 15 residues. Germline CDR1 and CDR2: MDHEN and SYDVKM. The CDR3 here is CASTLGGAFSYEQYF. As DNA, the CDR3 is TGTGCCAGCACCCTTGGGGGGGCTTTCTCCTACGAGCAGTACTTC. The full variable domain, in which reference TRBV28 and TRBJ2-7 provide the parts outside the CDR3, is DVKVTQSSRYLVKRTGEKVFLECVQDMDHENMFWYRQDPGLGLRLIYFSYDVKMKEKGDIPEGYSVSREKKERFSLILESASTNQTSMYLCASTLGGAFSYEQYFGPGTRLTVT.

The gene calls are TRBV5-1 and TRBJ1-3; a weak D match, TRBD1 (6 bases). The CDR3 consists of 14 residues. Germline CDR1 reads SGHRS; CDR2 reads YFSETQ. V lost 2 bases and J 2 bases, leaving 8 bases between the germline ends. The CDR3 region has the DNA TGCGCCAGCAGCTTTGAGGGGGCTGGAAACACCATATATTTT. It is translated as CASSFEGAGNTIYF.

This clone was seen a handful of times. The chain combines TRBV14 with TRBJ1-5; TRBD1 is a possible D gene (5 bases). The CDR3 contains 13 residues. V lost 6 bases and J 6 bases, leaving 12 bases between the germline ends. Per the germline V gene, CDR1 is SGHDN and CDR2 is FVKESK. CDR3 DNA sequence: TGTGCCAGCAGTGGGGGGATCGGTCAGCCCCAGCATTTT. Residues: CASSGGIGQPQHF. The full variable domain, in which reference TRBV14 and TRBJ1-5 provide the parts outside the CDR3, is EAGVTQFPSHSVIEKGQTVTLRCDPISGHDNLYWYRRVMGKEIKFLLHFVKESKQDESGMPNNRFLAERTGGTYSTLKVQPAELEDSGVYFCASSGGIGQPQHFGDGTRLSIL.

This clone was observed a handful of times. CDR3 DNA sequence: TGTGCCAGCAGTCCCACTAGCGGGGGCCTCAATGAGCAGTTCTTC. Encoded protein: CASSPTSGGLNEQFF. This rearrangement joins TRBV27 to TRBJ2-1, with 11 bases lining up with TRBD2. The CDR3 covers 15 residues. Germline V lookup: CDR1 MNHEY, CDR2 SMNVEV (reference sequence). With V trimmed by 5 bases and J by 6 bases, 6 bases remained unmatched.

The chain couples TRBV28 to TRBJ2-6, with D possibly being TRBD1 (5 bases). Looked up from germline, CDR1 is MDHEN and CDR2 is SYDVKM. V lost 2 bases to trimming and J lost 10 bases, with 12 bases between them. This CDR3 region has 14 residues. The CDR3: CASSLPAGQNVLTF. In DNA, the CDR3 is TGTGCCAGCAGTTTACCCGCAGGGCAGAACGTCCTGACTTTC.

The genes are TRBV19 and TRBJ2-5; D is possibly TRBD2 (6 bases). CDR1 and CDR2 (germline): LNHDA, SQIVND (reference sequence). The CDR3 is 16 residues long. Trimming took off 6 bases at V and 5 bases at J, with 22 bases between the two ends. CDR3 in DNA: TGTGCCAGTAGGGCACCGGGACTTCGGGGCGGGGAGACCCAGTACTTC. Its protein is CASRAPGLRGGETQYF. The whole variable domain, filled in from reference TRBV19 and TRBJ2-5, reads DGGITQSPKYLFRKEGQNVTLSCEQNLNHDAMYWYRQDPGQGLRLIYYSQIVNDFQKGDIAEGYSVSREKKESFPLTVTSAQKNPTAFYLCASRAPGLRGGETQYFGPGTRLLVL.